The 16 T cell receptor beta chains reported below all come from one sample, sequenced in a study of brain T cells in children with intractable seizures. TCRdb's table, derived via immunoSEQ multiplex PCR, lists solely in-frame clones and lacks some. The sample has 75,000 to 80,000 clones, around 93% seen once; the top ten hold approximately 1.5%. This specimen was peripheral blood, taken at surgery. Receptors were obtained from a boy in the first two years of life with tuberous sclerosis and intractable seizures.

The V and J genes are TRBV6-5 and TRBJ2-7, with D possibly being TRBD1 (5 bases). V shed 2 bases and J shed 8 bases, with 16 bases lying between them. Looked up from germline, CDR1 is MNHEY and CDR2 is SVGAGI. This CDR3 has 14 residues. For the CDR3, the DNA is TGTGCCAGCAGTTACAGCCCCGGCAGGGTTCAGCAGTACTTC. Protein: CASSYSPGRVQQYF.

The chain combines TRBV9 with TRBJ1-2; 7 bases are shared with TRBD1. From germline, CDR1 is SGDLS and CDR2 YYNGEE. This CDR3 contains 14 residues. J gave up 5 bases and V 2 bases, and 6 bases lay outside the gene matches. In DNA form, the CDR3 reads TGTGCCAGCAGCGTCCGGGACAGCATTTATGGCTACACCTTC. Protein sequence: CASSVRDSIYGYTF. The full variable domain, in which reference TRBV9 and TRBJ1-2 provide the parts outside the CDR3, is DSGVTQTPKHLITATGQRVTLRCSPRSGDLSVYWYQQSLDQGLQFLIQYYNGEERAKGNILERFSAQQFPDLHSELNLSSLELGDSALYFCASSVRDSIYGYTFGSGTRLTVV.

V and J are TRBV28 and TRBJ2-5, with a weak D call TRBD1 (5 bases). The CDR3 is 14 amino acids. CDR1 is MDHEN, CDR2 SYDVKM, per germline. V was cut by 6 bases and J by 5 bases, with 16 bases left in between. In DNA form, the CDR3 reads TGTGCCAGCAGAACCCACCTGGGGCGGGAGACCCAGTACTTC. Protein: CASRTHLGRETQYF.

Only one count was recorded for this clone. The rearrangement links TRBV19 to TRBJ1-4, with a tentative D call TRBD1 (5 bases). The V gene's germline CDR1 is LNHDA and CDR2 SQIVND (reference sequence). The CDR3 length is 16 residues. Trimming shortened V by 6 bases and J by 2 bases, and 16 bases separated the two germline ends. CDR3 coding DNA: TGTGCCAGTAGGACCTCCTCGGGGCGGACTAATGAAAAACTGTTTTTT. It yields the protein CASRTSSGRTNEKLFF.

The J gene is TRBJ2-7, the V gene TRBV28; D unclear. V shed 2 bases and J shed 2 bases, with 10 bases lying between them. CDR3 length equals 14 residues. CDR1 MDHEN and CDR2 SYDVKM come from the germline V gene. For the CDR3, the DNA is TGTGCCAGCAGTTTACCCGGCCCACCCTACGAGCAGTACTTC. Its protein is CASSLPGPPYEQYF.

The rearrangement links TRBV9 to TRBJ2-2; 8 bases fit TRBD2. Germline V CDR1 and CDR2: SGDLS, YYNGEE. The trim removed 3 bases at V and 2 bases at J, leaving 9 bases unmatched. The CDR3 is 17 residues long. CDR3 sequence reads: CASSDDILAANTGELFF. DNA of the CDR3: TGTGCCAGCAGCGATGATATACTAGCGGCAAACACCGGGGAGCTGTTTTTT.

This chain joins TRBV7-3 and TRBJ2-3; TRBD2 matches 7 bases. The CDR3 spans 13 residues. Trimming at V came to 3 bases and at J to 11 bases, leaving 8 bases not matched to a gene. Germline lookup yields CDR1 SGHTA and CDR2 FQGTGA. The CDR3 is CASSLGGTTEQYF. The CDR3 DNA reads as TGTGCCAGCAGCTTGGGGGGGACCACCGAGCAGTATTTT. The full variable domain, with the rest looked up from reference TRBV7-3 and TRBJ2-3, is GAGVSQTPSNKVTEKGKYVELRCDPISGHTALYWYRQSLGQGPEFLIYFQGTGAADDSGLPNDRFFAVRPEGSVSTLKIQRTERGDSAVYLCASSLGGTTEQYFGPGTRLTVL.

The CDR3 region has the DNA TGTGCCAGCAGCCAAGCGGACTATAACAATGAGCAGTTCTTC. It yields the protein CASSQADYNNEQFF. This chain joins TRBV3-1 (or the pseudogene TRBV3-2) and TRBJ2-1; maybe TRBD2 (6 bases). Germline CDR1 reads LGHDT; CDR2 reads YNNKEL (reference sequence). V was pared by 1 base and J by 5 bases, with 9 bases between. The CDR3 runs to 14 residues.

This clone was seen just once. The genes are TRBV2 and TRBJ1-4; D gene uncertain. Germline CDR1 reads SNHLY; CDR2 reads FYNNEI. Between the trimmed V and J ends, which lost 6 bases and 0 bases, there was a span of 8 bases. This CDR3 is built from 14 residues. The CDR3 DNA reads as TGTGCCAGCAGCGGAGATTCAACTAATGAAAAACTGTTTTTT. This sequence encodes CASSGDSTNEKLFF.

This chain links TRBV6-5 with TRBJ2-5; D possibly corresponds to TRBD2 (5 bases). The CDR3 contains 12 residues. Looked up from germline, CDR1 is MNHEY and CDR2 is SVGAGI. Trimming removed 2 bases at V and 5 bases at J, with 6 bases between. The CDR3 protein is CASSYPGETQYF. The CDR3 nucleotides read TGTGCCAGCAGTTACCCGGGGGAGACCCAGTACTTC.

The chain is built from TRBV5-1 and TRBJ1-1; D gene uncertain. The CDR3 has 14 residues. The V end lost 4 bases, the J end lost 4 bases, and 14 bases lay between the germline ends. The germline gives CDR1 SGHRS, CDR2 YFSETQ. CDR3 protein: CASSRGVEGTEAFF. Here the CDR3 DNA reads TGCGCCAGCAGCCGGGGAGTTGAGGGCACTGAAGCTTTCTTT.

Written as DNA, the CDR3 is TGTGCCAGCAGCGGGAACGAGGAGCAGTTCTTC. Translation: CASSGNEEQFF. The chain links TRBV9 to TRBJ2-1; D is unresolved. V was cut by 3 bases and J by 10 bases, with 8 bases left in between. This CDR3 contains 11 residues. CDR1 and CDR2 (germline): SGDLS, YYNGEE.

The chain employs TRBV6-6 and TRBJ2-1, with 8 nucleotides matching TRBD2. The V segment lost 3 bases and the J segment 3 bases; nucleotides outside the gene matches: 4. Germline V lookup: CDR1 MNHNY, CDR2 SVGAGI (reference sequence). The CDR3 consists of 15 residues. This CDR3 is CASSYRREVYNEQFF. CDR3 bases: TGTGCCAGCAGTTATCGGCGGGAGGTCTACAATGAGCAGTTCTTC.

This sequence joins TRBV6-6 and TRBJ2-7; 7 nucleotides align to TRBD1. V lost 2 bases, J lost 2 bases, and 3 bases stayed unmatched. This CDR3 region has 14 residues. Germline V gives CDR1 MNHNY, CDR2 SVGAGI (reference sequence). This CDR3 is CASSYKGTAYEQYF. Here the CDR3 DNA reads TGTGCCAGCAGTTACAAGGGGACAGCCTACGAGCAGTACTTC.

The genes are TRBV30 and TRBJ1-2; D remains ambiguous. The germline V gene has CDR1 GTSNPN and CDR2 SVGIG (reference sequence). The CDR3 has 10 residues. V gave up 8 bases and J gave up 6 bases, with 10 bases separating them. The CDR3 DNA sequence: TGTGCCACCAACAGCGATGGCTACACCTTC. Protein sequence: CATNSDGYTF.

This chain's CDR3 is CASSLAPGGGETQYF. CDR3 DNA sequence: TGCGCCAGCAGCTTGGCCCCGGGAGGGGGTGAGACCCAGTACTTC. This chain uses TRBV5-1 with TRBJ2-5; TRBD2 aligns across 8 bases. From germline, CDR1 is SGHRS and CDR2 YFSETQ. There are 15 residues in the CDR3. With 0 bases clipped from V and 5 bases from J, the junction kept 6 bases outside the gene matches.